A selection of T cell receptor beta chains follows, all from one sample in a study of response to subunit inactivated influenza vaccine. Each CDR3 protein is one row after TCRdb ran MiXCR on the RT-PCR reads. Of about 700,000 distinct CDR3 sequences in the sample, about 14% were seen once. The sequencing used PBMCs from blood, collected roughly 15 days before vaccination. These receptors came from a man in his forties or fifties who received an inactivated influenza vaccine. Both conserved end residues are part of each CDR3. The D gene is left open where the match is weak. Rows may omit the clone size; those that give it use once, few, many or a size class.

J: TRBJ1-5; size: .; D: .; V: TRBV7-2; CDR3: CASSLVTGVNQPQHF; DNA: TGTGCCAGCAGCTTAGTGACAGGCGTGAATCAGCCCCAGCATTTT
J: TRBJ1-1; size: .; D: TRBD1; V: TRBV5-6; CDR3: CASSFTGGGTFF; DNA: TGTGCCAGCAGCTTCACAGGGGGAGGAACTTTCTTT
J: TRBJ2-3; size: many; D: .; V: TRBV5-6; CDR3: CASSLALLGGGTDTQYF; DNA: TGTGCCAGCAGCTTGGCTCTCTTGGGGGGTGGCACAGATACGCAGTATTTT
J: TRBJ1-6; size: .; D: TRBD1; V: TRBV7-2; CDR3: CASSGTGQGSSPLHF; DNA: TGTGCCAGCAGCGGAACGGGACAGGGAAGTTCACCCCTCCACTTT
J: TRBJ2-5; size: few; D: .; V: TRBV15; CDR3: CATSREPVSQETQYF; DNA: TGTGCCACCAGCAGAGAGCCAGTCAGCCAAGAGACCCAGTACTTC
J: TRBJ1-4; size: .; D: .; V: TRBV19; CDR3: CASRTRGKLFF; DNA: TGTGCCAGTAGAACGAGAGGAAAACTGTTTTTT
J: TRBJ2-1; size: few; D: TRBD2; V: TRBV9; CDR3: CASSVVAGGINEQFF; DNA: TGTGCCAGCAGCGTAGTTGCGGGGGGGATCAATGAGCAGTTCTTC
J: TRBJ2-3; size: .; D: TRBD2; V: TRBV20-1; CDR3: CSAPGLGGVDTQYF; DNA: TGCAGTGCGCCGGGACTAGGGGGGGTAGATACGCAGTATTTT
J: TRBJ2-3; size: .; D: TRBD1; V: TRBV20-1; CDR3: CSVGTGDADTQYF; DNA: TGCAGTGTTGGGACAGGGGACGCAGATACGCAGTATTTT
J: TRBJ1-1; size: .; D: .; V: TRBV7-2; CDR3: CASSSRGGYTEAFF; DNA: TGTGCCAGCAGCTCGAGGGGGGGGTACACTGAAGCTTTCTTT
J: TRBJ1-5; size: few; D: TRBD1; V: TRBV4-1; CDR3: CASSQDGGQGYQPQHF; DNA: TGCGCCAGCAGCCAAGATGGGGGACAGGGGTATCAGCCCCAGCATTTT
J: TRBJ2-1; size: .; D: TRBD2; V: TRBV5-5; CDR3: CASSWGTSGLEQFF; DNA: TGTGCCAGCAGCTGGGGGACTAGCGGTCTGGAGCAGTTCTTC
J: TRBJ2-1; size: many; D: TRBD1; V: TRBV7-2; CDR3: CASRGTGGTRYNEQFF; DNA: TGTGCCAGCAGGGGTACAGGGGGAACGAGGTACAATGAGCAGTTCTTC
J: TRBJ1-5; size: .; D: TRBD1; V: TRBV27; CDR3: CASGSRDRDNQPQHF; DNA: TGTGCCAGCGGGTCCCGGGACAGGGACAATCAGCCCCAGCATTTT
J: TRBJ2-1; size: .; D: TRBD2; V: TRBV12-3/TRBV12-4; CDR3: CASSFAGFLAADIWEQFF; DNA: TGTGCCAGCAGTTTCGCGGGTTTCCTAGCGGCAGATATATGGGAGCAGTTCTTC
J: TRBJ2-3; size: .; D: .; V: TRBV5-6; CDR3: CASSFSGQHTDTQYF; DNA: TGTGCCAGCAGCTTTTCAGGACAGCACACAGATACGCAGTATTTT
J: TRBJ2-7; size: few; D: TRBD1; V: TRBV12-3/TRBV12-4; CDR3: CASSQSGRTGSEQYF; DNA: TGTGCCAGCAGCCAATCGGGTAGGACAGGGAGCGAGCAGTACTTC
J: TRBJ2-6; size: few; D: .; V: TRBV24-1; CDR3: CATRGYDRPLNDSGANVLTF; DNA: TGTGCCACCCGGGGATACGACAGGCCCCTAAACGATTCTGGGGCCAACGTCCTGACTTTC
J: TRBJ1-2; size: .; D: .; V: TRBV12-3/TRBV12-4; CDR3: CASSGMGGGDYGYTF; DNA: TGTGCCAGCAGTGGAATGGGTGGGGGCGACTATGGCTACACCTTC
J: TRBJ2-7; size: .; D: TRBD1; V: TRBV2; CDR3: CASSQWGQQAYEQYF; DNA: TGTGCCAGCAGCCAGTGGGGACAGCAGGCCTACGAGCAGTACTTC
J: TRBJ2-1; size: .; D: .; V: TRBV5-1; CDR3: CASSRDRLGDEQFF; DNA: TGCGCCAGCAGCAGGGACCGTCTGGGGGATGAGCAGTTCTTC
J: TRBJ2-1; size: few; D: TRBD2; V: TRBV11-2; CDR3: CASRTTGTTLNEQFF; DNA: TGTGCCAGCCGGACTACCGGGACTACACTCAATGAGCAGTTCTTC
J: TRBJ2-5; size: .; D: .; V: TRBV7-2; CDR3: CASSVRRFSTQYF; DNA: TGTGCCAGCAGCGTGCGGAGGTTCTCAACCCAGTACTTC
J: TRBJ1-5; size: .; D: .; V: TRBV6-1; CDR3: CASSEAKGYSNQPQHF; DNA: TGTGCCAGCAGTGAAGCGAAAGGGTATAGCAATCAGCCCCAGCATTTT
J: TRBJ2-3; size: .; D: TRBD2; V: TRBV4-3; CDR3: CASSQAVLAASTDTQYF; DNA: TGCGCCAGCAGCCAGGCGGTACTAGCGGCGAGCACAGATACGCAGTATTTT
J: TRBJ1-5; size: .; D: .; V: TRBV15; CDR3: CATSRDRGGSNQPQHF; DNA: TGTGCCACCAGCAGAGATCGGGGCGGAAGCAATCAGCCCCAGCATTTT
J: TRBJ2-7; size: few; D: .; V: TRBV10-3; CDR3: CAIRGILDEQYF; DNA: TGTGCCATCAGGGGAATACTAGACGAGCAGTACTTC
J: TRBJ2-1; size: .; D: .; V: TRBV7-2; CDR3: CASSLAYKSSYNEQFF; DNA: TGTGCCAGCAGCTTAGCGTACAAGAGCTCCTACAATGAGCAGTTCTTC
J: TRBJ2-1; size: many; D: TRBD2; V: TRBV4-1; CDR3: CASSQGLAGNYNEQFF; DNA: TGCGCCAGCAGCCAAGGACTAGCGGGGAACTACAATGAGCAGTTCTTC
J: TRBJ1-2; size: many; D: .; V: TRBV10-3; CDR3: CAISRAYYGYTF; DNA: TGTGCCATCAGCCGGGCCTACTATGGCTACACCTTC
J: TRBJ2-1; size: few; D: TRBD2; V: TRBV29-1; CDR3: CSVELAGVYNEQFF; DNA: TGCAGCGTTGAACTAGCGGGGGTATACAATGAGCAGTTCTTC
J: TRBJ2-6; size: few; D: .; V: TRBV5-1; CDR3: CASSLDGFRANVLTF; DNA: TGCGCCAGCAGCTTGGATGGGTTTCGGGCCAACGTCCTGACTTTC
J: TRBJ2-7; size: .; D: TRBD1; V: TRBV20-1; CDR3: CSATGTGEQYF; DNA: TGCAGTGCCACCGGGACAGGCGAGCAGTACTTC